These 18 T cell receptor beta chains came from one sample sequenced in a study of blood T cells in healthy people across ages. A second about 7 to 11 cycle PCR used barcoded and J-beta primers. TCRdb reanalysed the 5' RACE reads using MiXCR and keeps one entry per CDR3 protein. The profile shows some 1,800,000 distinct CDR3 sequences, about two fifths of them singletons. Sequencing input: blood. The receptors come from a human donor in good health.

The V and J genes are TRBV20-1 and TRBJ2-3, with a tentative D call TRBD2 (5 bases). The V end was cut by 0 bases, the J end by 4 bases, with 17 bases between. The V gene's germline CDR1 is DFQATT and CDR2 SNEGSKA (reference sequence). This CDR3 has 16 residues. The CDR3 DNA follows: TGCAGTGCTAGAGATGGAGGACCTGGTTCCCCAGATACGCAGTATTTT. This encodes CSARDGGPGSPDTQYF.

Concerning this clonotype: At one boundary the junction diverges from the germline segment, which might be a read error. The chain is built from TRBV5-8 and TRBJ2-1, with TRBD2 matching 9 bases. This CDR3 has 18 amino acids. Germline V lookup: CDR1 SGHTS, CDR2 YDEGEE. CDR3 bases: TGTGCCAGCAGCTTTGTTGCCCTAGCGGGGAGCTCCTACAATGGGCAGTTCTTC. It specifies CASSFVALAGSSYNGQFF.

This clonotype was found many times. As DNA, the CDR3 is TGCGCCAGCAGCCAGCGGGGGGCAGATACGCAGTATTTT. This translates into CASSQRGADTQYF. This chain uses TRBV4-3 with TRBJ2-3; 8 bases are shared with TRBD2. This CDR3 comprises 13 residues. Per the germline V gene, CDR1 is LGHNA and CDR2 is YSLEER. Trimming removed 3 bases from V and 4 bases from J; junction bases left unmatched: 0.

The CDR3 bases are TGTGCCGTTCAGGGAAGGAATCAGCCCCAGCATTTT. Translation gives CAVQGRNQPQHF. The chain carries TRBV30 and TRBJ1-5, with D perhaps matching TRBD1 (5 bases). Trimming took off 8 bases at V and 4 bases at J, with 12 bases between the two ends. This CDR3 spans 12 amino acids. Germline CDR1 is GTSNPN and CDR2 is SVGIG (reference sequence).

V is TRBV11-2 and J is TRBJ2-1; TRBD1 aligns across 9 bases. V shed 7 bases, J shed 5 bases, and the junction held 18 bases outside the gene matches. The CDR3 totals 18 residues. The germline gives CDR1 SGHAT, CDR2 FQNNGV. The CDR3 region is CASTLRGLGTGPNNEQFF. DNA for the CDR3: TGTGCCAGCACCCTCAGGGGCTTGGGGACAGGGCCCAACAATGAGCAGTTCTTC.

The rearrangement links TRBV20-1 to TRBJ2-7; 7 positions match TRBD1. Losses at the gene ends were 6 bases for V and 0 bases for J; bases not matched to a gene: 8. Germline V lookup: CDR1 DFQATT, CDR2 SNEGSKA (reference sequence). The CDR3 length is 14 residues. The CDR3 here is CSAPGHRGSYEQYF. The CDR3 DNA is TGCAGTGCCCCCGGCCACAGGGGCTCCTACGAGCAGTACTTC.

The chain combines TRBV12-3 or TRBV12-4 with TRBJ2-5, with TRBD1 as a possible D gene (5 bases). This CDR3 is 13 amino acids long. V was trimmed by 2 bases and J by 11 bases, leaving 15 bases between them. The CDR3 region is CASSLWGGGEQYF. The CDR3 DNA follows: TGTGCCAGCAGTTTATGGGGCGGTGGTGAGCAGTACTTC.

The chain links TRBV20-1 to TRBJ2-3, with 7 nucleotides matching TRBD2. Trimming at V came to 2 bases and at J to 2 bases, leaving 4 bases not matched to a gene. The CDR3 sequence is 14 residues long. CDR1 is DFQATT and CDR2 is SNEGSKA in the germline V gene (reference sequence). The CDR3 sequence: CSARTSATTDTQYF. In nucleotides, the CDR3 is TGCAGTGCTAGAACTAGCGCGACCACAGATACGCAGTATTTT.

The chain couples TRBV7-9 to TRBJ1-2; TRBD1 might be the D (6 bases). This CDR3 is 14 amino acids long. V lost 5 bases to trimming and J lost 5 bases, with 15 bases between them. The germline CDR1 and CDR2 sequences are SEHNR and FQNEAQ (reference sequence). The CDR3 bases are TGTGCCAGCAGCCAAGGACAGTGGGTATATGGCTACACCTTC. Its translation is CASSQGQWVYGYTF.

This chain uses TRBV5-1 with TRBJ2-1, with a weak D call TRBD2 (5 bases). The CDR3 covers 14 residues. V lost 4 bases, J lost 7 bases, and 15 bases lay in between. From germline, CDR1 is SGHRS and CDR2 YFSETQ. The CDR3 sequence: CASSTLVGGNEQFF. The CDR3 region has the DNA TGCGCCAGCAGCACACTAGTGGGTGGGAATGAGCAGTTCTTC.

Concerning this clonotype: One base away lies a much larger clone, so this may be a sequencing read error. The chain is built from TRBV2 and TRBJ1-5; D gene unclear. Germline CDR1 SNHLY, CDR2 FYNNEI. The CDR3 loop spans 13 amino acids. In DNA form, the CDR3 reads TGTGCCAGCAGAAACGACGGGAATCAGCCCCTGCATTTT. Residues: CASRNDGNQPLHF. The whole variable domain, remainder taken from reference TRBV2 and TRBJ1-5, is EPEVTQTPSHQVTQMGQEVILRCVPISNHLYFYWYRQILGQKVEFLVSFYNNEISEKSEIFDDQFSVERPDGSNFTLKIRSTKLEDSAMYFCASRNDGNQPLHFGDGTRLSIL.

Details on this clonotype: The junction does not match germline at one end; this may be a read error. The chain links TRBV3-1 to TRBJ2-1; 11 positions agree with TRBD2. The J call may be wrong; the DNA end is better matched by TRBJ2-7. The CDR3 spans 18 residues. Germline values: CDR1 LGHDT, CDR2 YNNKEL (reference sequence). The CDR3 spells CACSRLALAGGISYEQYF. In DNA, the CDR3 is TGTGCCTGCAGCCGCCTAGCCCTAGCGGGGGGTATTTCCTATGAGCAGTACTTC.

V usage is TRBV6-2 or TRBV6-3 and J usage is TRBJ2-1; no definite D call. The V and J ends lost 3 bases and 3 bases respectively, with 6 bases between them. The CDR3 is 13 amino acids. Germline V gives CDR1 MNHEY, CDR2 SVGEGT. CDR3 coding DNA: TGTGCCAGCAGTTATGAGGTCTACAATGAGCAGTTCTTC. It is translated as CASSYEVYNEQFF.

The genes are TRBV7-2 and TRBJ2-1; 8 bases agree with TRBD1. The J segment lost 9 bases and the V segment lost 5 bases, leaving 6 bases of the junction unmatched. Germline loops: CDR1 SGHTA, CDR2 FQGNSA. The CDR3 has 13 residues. The CDR3 is CASSTDRGTEQFF. CDR3 nucleotide sequence: TGTGCCAGCAGCACCGACAGGGGCACTGAGCAGTTCTTC.

The chain couples TRBV6-5 to TRBJ2-3; D gene ambiguous. Germline V gene lookup returns CDR1 MNHEY and CDR2 SVGAGI. The CDR3 sequence is 13 residues long. Trimming left V 6 bases short and J 7 bases short, with 14 bases between. CDR3: CASRLDDGNTQYF. The CDR3 DNA sequence: TGTGCCAGCAGGTTGGACGATGGTAATACGCAGTATTTT.

The chain couples TRBV5-1 to TRBJ2-7; TRBD2 matches 11 bases. V lost 2 bases and J lost 2; bases outside the gene matches: 9. The germline V gene has CDR1 SGHRS and CDR2 YFSETQ. The CDR3 has 17 amino acids. The CDR3 protein is CASSFAPSGGRTYEQYF. In DNA form, the CDR3 reads TGCGCCAGCAGCTTTGCGCCTAGCGGGGGGCGGACCTACGAGCAGTACTTC. The whole variable domain, remainder taken from reference TRBV5-1 and TRBJ2-7, is KAGVTQTPRYLIKTRGQQVTLSCSPISGHRSVSWYQQTPGQGLQFLFEYFSETQRNKGNFPGRFSGRQFSNSRSEMNVSTLELGDSALYLCASSFAPSGGRTYEQYFGPGTRLTVT.

The CDR3: CAISESDRQYF. The CDR3 DNA is TGTGCCATCAGTGAGTCTGACAGGCAGTACTTC. V is TRBV10-3 and J is TRBJ2-5, with D tentatively TRBD1 (6 bases). V dropped 0 bases and J dropped 11 bases, with 7 bases sitting between them. Germline V lookup: CDR1 ENHRY, CDR2 SYGVKD. This CDR3 is built from 11 residues.

Points on this clonotype: This may stem from a read error, because a much larger clone lies one nucleotide away. The chain carries TRBV7-2 and TRBJ2-7; TRBD2 matches at 10 bases. V shed 3 bases and J 3 bases; nucleotides not matched to a gene: 8. The length of the CDR3 is 16 residues. Germline V gene data show CDR1 as SGHTA and CDR2 as FQGNSA. The CDR3 region has the DNA TGTGCCAGCAGCTTGCAACTAGCGGGGAGACTCTACGAGCAGTACTTC. This gives the protein CASSLQLAGRLYEQYF.